This T cell receptor beta chain emerged from a study of vaccination effects on CD4 cells after COVID-19. Under the ViraFEST assay, PBMC were stimulated with viral peptide pools so that antigen-specific CD4+ T cells expanded. Sequencing was performed afterwards. Culture proceeded for approximately 10 days, and CD4+ T cells were then isolated. Two doses of either BNT162b2 or mRNA-1273 were given to each participant. For this clone: What it binds is not known.

Produced via immunoSEQ multiplex PCR; TCRdb's table is partial and in-frame only. Of some 70,000 clones listed, around 81% are singletons. The junction had 2 bases not matched to a gene; V was cut back by 0 bases and J by 4 bases. From germline, CDR1 is LGHDT and CDR2 YNNKEL (reference sequence). The CDR3 is made up of 14 amino acids. Material: CD4+ T cells from PBMCs cultured with HCoV-229E spike peptides, obtained after COVID-19 vaccination. This receptor was obtained from a human donor who received a COVID-19 vaccine. V usage is TRBV3-1 (or the pseudogene TRBV3-2) and J usage is TRBJ1-1; 7 bases are a match to TRBD1. CDR3 sequence (DNA): TGTGCCAGCAGCCAAGAAGGGGGCAGCACTGAAGCTTTCTTT. Its translation is CASSQEGGSTEAFF.